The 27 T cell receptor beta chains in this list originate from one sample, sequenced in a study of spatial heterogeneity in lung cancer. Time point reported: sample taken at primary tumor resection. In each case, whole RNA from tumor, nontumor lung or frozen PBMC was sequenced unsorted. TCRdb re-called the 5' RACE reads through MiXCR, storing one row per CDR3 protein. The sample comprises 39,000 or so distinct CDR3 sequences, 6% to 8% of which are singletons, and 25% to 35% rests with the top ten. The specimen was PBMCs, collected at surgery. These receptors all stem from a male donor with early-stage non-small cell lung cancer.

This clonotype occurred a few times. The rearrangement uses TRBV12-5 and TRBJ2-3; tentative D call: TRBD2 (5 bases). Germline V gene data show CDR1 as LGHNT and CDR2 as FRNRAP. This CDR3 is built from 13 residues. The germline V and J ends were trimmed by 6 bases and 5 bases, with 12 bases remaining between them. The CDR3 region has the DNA TGTGCTAGTGGCCCACGGACTTTAGATACGCAGTATTTT. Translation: CASGPRTLDTQYF.

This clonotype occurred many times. The CDR3 loop reads CATSDPGQGASYGYTF. Here the CDR3 DNA reads TGTGCCACCAGTGACCCCGGGCAGGGGGCAAGCTATGGCTACACCTTC. The chain uses TRBV24-1 and TRBJ1-2; 8 bases map to TRBD1. Germline CDR1 reads KGHDR; CDR2 reads SFDVKD. This CDR3 spans 16 amino acids. The J segment lost 4 bases and the V segment lost 4 bases, leaving 10 bases of the junction unmatched.

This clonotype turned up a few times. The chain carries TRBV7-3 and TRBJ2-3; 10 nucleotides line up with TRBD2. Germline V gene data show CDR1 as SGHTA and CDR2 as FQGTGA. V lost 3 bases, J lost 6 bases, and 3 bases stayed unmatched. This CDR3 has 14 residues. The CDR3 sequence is CASSLSGRADTQYF. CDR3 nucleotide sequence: TGTGCCAGCAGCTTGAGCGGGAGGGCTGATACGCAGTATTTT. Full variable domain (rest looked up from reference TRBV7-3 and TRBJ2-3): GAGVSQTPSNKVTEKGKYVELRCDPISGHTALYWYRQSLGQGPEFLIYFQGTGAADDSGLPNDRFFAVRPEGSVSTLKIQRTERGDSAVYLCASSLSGRADTQYFGPGTRLTVL.

The CDR3 nucleotides are TGTGCCAGCAGCTTTGCTTCCGTTGGCAGGGTGGGCACTGAAGCTTTCTTT. Residues: CASSFASVGRVGTEAFF. The chain joins TRBV11-3 to TRBJ1-1; D is perhaps TRBD1 (5 bases). Trimming left V 3 bases short and J 4 bases short, with 21 bases between. Per the germline V gene, CDR1 is SGHNT and CDR2 is YENEEA. The CDR3 spans 17 residues. Full variable domain (outside the CDR3, taken from reference TRBV11-3 and TRBJ1-1): EAGVVQSPRYKIIEKKQPVAFWCNPISGHNTLYWYLQNLGQGPELLIRYENEEAVDDSQLPKDRFSAERLKGVDSTLKIQPAELGDSAVYLCASSFASVGRVGTEAFFGQGTRLTVV.

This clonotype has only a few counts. This CDR3 reads CASNYALADTQYF. CDR3 coding DNA: TGTGCCAGCAACTACGCACTGGCAGATACGCAGTATTTT. The V and J genes are TRBV14 and TRBJ2-3, with D unresolved. Trimming stripped 7 bases from V and 4 bases from J, with 12 bases between. CDR1 and CDR2 from the germline V gene are SGHDN and FVKESK. This CDR3 comprises 13 residues.

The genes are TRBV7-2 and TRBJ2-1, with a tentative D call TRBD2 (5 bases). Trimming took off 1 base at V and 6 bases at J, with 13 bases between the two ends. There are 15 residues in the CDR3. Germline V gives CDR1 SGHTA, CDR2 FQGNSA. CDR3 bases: TGTGCCAGCAGCTTAGGGAGGCTCTTCATCAATGAGCAGTTCTTC. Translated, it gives CASSLGRLFINEQFF.

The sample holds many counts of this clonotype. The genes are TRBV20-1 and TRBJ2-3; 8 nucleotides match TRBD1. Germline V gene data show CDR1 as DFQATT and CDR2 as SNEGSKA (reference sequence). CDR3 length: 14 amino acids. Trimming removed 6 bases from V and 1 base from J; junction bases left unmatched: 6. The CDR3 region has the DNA TGCAGTGCAGAGGACAGGGTGGGCACAGATACGCAGTATTTT. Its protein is CSAEDRVGTDTQYF.

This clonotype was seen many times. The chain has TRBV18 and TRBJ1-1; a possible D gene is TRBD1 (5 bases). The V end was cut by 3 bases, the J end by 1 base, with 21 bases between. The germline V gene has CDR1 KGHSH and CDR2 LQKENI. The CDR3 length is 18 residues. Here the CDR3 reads CASSPAVGYSGGNTEAFF. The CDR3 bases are TGTGCCAGCTCACCCGCGGTCGGATATTCCGGGGGGAACACTGAAGCTTTCTTT.

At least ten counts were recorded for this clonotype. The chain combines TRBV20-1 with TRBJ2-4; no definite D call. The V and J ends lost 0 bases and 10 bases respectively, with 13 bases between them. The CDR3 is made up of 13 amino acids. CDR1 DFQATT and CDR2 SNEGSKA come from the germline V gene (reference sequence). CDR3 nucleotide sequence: TGCAGTGCTAGAGACCCCTCAGGATATATTCAGTACTTC. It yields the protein CSARDPSGYIQYF.

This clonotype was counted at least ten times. The CDR3 region is CASSEWTGNTEAFF. The CDR3 DNA sequence: TGTGCCAGCAGTGAATGGACAGGGAACACTGAAGCTTTCTTT. The V gene is TRBV6-1, the J gene TRBJ1-1, with 7 bases lining up with TRBD1. Germline V lookup: CDR1 MNHNS, CDR2 SASEGT. The CDR3 is 14 amino acids. Trimming took 2 bases from V and 1 from J; bases not matched to a gene: 1.

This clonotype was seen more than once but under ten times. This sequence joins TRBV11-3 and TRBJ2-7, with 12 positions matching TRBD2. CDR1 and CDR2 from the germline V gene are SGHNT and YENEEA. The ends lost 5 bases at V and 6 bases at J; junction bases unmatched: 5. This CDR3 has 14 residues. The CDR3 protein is CASSKGLAGSEQYV. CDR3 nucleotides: TGTGCCAGCAGCAAAGGACTAGCGGGAAGCGAGCAGTACGTC.

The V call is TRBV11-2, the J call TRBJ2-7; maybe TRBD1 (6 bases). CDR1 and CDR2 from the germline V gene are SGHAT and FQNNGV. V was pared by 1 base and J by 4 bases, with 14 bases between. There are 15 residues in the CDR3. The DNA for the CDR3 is TGTGCCAGCAGCTTAGTATTGGGACAAAAATACGAGCAGTACTTC. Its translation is CASSLVLGQKYEQYF.

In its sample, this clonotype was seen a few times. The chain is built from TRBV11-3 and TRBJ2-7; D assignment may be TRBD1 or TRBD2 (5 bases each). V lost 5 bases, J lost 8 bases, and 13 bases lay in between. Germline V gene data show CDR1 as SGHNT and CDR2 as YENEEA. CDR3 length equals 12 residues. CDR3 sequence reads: CASSPGSSKQYV. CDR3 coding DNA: TGTGCCAGCAGCCCAGGGAGCTCAAAGCAGTACGTC.

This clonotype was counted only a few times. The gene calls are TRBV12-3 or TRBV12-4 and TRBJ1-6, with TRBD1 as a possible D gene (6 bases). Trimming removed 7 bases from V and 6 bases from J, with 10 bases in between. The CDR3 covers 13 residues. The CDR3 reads CASTDRTNSPLHF. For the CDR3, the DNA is TGTGCCAGCACCGACAGGACTAATTCACCCCTCCACTTT.

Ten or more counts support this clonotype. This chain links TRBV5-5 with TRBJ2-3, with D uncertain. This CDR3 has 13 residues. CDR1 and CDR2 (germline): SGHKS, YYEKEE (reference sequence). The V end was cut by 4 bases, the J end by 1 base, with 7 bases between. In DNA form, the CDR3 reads TGTGCCAGCAGCCTATGGGGCACAGATACGCAGTATTTT. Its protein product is CASSLWGTDTQYF.

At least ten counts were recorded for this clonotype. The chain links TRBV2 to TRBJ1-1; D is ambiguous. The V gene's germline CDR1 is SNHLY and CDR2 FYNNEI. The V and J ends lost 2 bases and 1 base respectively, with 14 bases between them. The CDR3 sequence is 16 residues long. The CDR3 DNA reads TGTGCCAGCAGTGAAAACGGCCGTCCCCCGAACACTGAAGCTTTCTTT. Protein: CASSENGRPPNTEAFF. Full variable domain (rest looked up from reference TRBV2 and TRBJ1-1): EPEVTQTPSHQVTQMGQEVILRCVPISNHLYFYWYRQILGQKVEFLVSFYNNEISEKSEIFDDQFSVERPDGSNFTLKIRSTKLEDSAMYFCASSENGRPPNTEAFFGQGTRLTVV.

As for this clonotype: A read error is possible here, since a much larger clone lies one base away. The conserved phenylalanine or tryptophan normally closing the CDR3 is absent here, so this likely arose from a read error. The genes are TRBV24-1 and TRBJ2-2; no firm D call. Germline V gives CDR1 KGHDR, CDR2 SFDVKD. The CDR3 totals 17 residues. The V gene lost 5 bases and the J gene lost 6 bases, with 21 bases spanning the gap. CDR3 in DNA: TGTGCCACCAGTGCGGATTTCCGCCCAGGTTGGGCCGGGGAGCTGTTTCTT. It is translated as CATSADFRPGWAGELFL.

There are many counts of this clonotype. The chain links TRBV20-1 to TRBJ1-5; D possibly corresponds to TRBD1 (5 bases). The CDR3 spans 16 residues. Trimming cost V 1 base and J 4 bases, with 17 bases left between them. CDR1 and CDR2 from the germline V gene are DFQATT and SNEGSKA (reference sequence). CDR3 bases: TGCAGTGCTAGAGGTCCCGGGACGGAACCTAATCAGCCCCAGCATTTT. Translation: CSARGPGTEPNQPQHF.

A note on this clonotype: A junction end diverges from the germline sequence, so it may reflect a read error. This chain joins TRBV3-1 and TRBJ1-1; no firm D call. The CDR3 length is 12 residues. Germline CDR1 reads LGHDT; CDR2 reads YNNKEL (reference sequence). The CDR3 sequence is CASGQAGPEAFF. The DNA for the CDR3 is TGTGCCAGCGGCCAAGCGGGCCCTGAAGCTTTCTTT.

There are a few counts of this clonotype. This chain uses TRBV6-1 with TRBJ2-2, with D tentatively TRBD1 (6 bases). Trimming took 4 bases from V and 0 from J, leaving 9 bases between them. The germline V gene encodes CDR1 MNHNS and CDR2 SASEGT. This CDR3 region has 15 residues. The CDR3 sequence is CASSVGQTNTGELFF. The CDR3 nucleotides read TGTGCCAGCAGTGTAGGACAGACGAACACCGGGGAGCTGTTTTTT.

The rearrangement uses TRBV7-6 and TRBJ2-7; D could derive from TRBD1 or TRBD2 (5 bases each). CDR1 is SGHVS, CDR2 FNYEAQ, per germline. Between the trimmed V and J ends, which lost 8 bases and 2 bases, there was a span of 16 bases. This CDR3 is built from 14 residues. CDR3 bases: TGTGCCAGCGCCTGGGGGACCGGAGCCTACGAGCAGTACGTC. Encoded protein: CASAWGTGAYEQYV.

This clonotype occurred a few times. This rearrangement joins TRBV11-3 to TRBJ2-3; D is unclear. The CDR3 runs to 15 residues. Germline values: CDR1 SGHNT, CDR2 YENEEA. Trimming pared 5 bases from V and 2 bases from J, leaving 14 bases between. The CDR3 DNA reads TGTGCCAGCAGCCAACCTGCGAAGCACACAGATACGCAGTATTTT. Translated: CASSQPAKHTDTQYF.

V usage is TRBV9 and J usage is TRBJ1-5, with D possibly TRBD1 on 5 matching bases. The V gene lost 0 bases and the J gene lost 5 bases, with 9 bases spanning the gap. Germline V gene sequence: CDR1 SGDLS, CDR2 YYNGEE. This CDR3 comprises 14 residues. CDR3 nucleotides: TGTGCCAGCAGCGTAGGACAGTCCGATCAGCCCCAGCATTTT. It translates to CASSVGQSDQPQHF.

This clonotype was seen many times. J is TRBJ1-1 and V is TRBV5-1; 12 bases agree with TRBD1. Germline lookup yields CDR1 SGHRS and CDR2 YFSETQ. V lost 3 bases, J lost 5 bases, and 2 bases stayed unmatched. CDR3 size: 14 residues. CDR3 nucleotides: TGCGCCAGCAGCTGGGGACAGGGGGCGACTGAAGCTTTCTTT. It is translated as CASSWGQGATEAFF. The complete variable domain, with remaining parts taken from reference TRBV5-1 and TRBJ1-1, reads KAGVTQTPRYLIKTRGQQVTLSCSPISGHRSVSWYQQTPGQGLQFLFEYFSETQRNKGNFPGRFSGRQFSNSRSEMNVSTLELGDSALYLCASSWGQGATEAFFGQGTRLTVV.

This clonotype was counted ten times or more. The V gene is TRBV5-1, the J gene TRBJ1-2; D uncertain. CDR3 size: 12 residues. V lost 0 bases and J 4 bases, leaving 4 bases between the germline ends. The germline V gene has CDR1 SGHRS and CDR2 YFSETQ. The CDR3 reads CASSLDIYGYTF. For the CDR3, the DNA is TGCGCCAGCAGCTTGGACATCTATGGCTACACCTTC.

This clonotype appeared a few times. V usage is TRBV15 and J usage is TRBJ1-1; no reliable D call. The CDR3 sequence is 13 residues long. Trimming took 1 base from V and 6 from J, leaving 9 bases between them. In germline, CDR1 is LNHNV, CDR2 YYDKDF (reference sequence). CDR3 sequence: CATSRVGSSEAFF. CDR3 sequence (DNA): TGTGCCACCAGCAGAGTGGGGAGCTCTGAAGCTTTCTTT.

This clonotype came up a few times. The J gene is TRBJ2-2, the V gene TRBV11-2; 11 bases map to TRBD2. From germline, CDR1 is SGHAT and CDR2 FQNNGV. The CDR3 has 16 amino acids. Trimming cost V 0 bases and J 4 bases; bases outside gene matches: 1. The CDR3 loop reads CASSLDLAGGTGELFF. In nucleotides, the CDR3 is TGTGCCAGCAGCTTAGATCTAGCGGGAGGCACCGGGGAGCTGTTTTTT.